The 16 T cell receptor beta chains below all came from one sample that was sequenced in a study of vaccination effects on CD4 cells after COVID-19. For these receptors, no antigen is known. Method: immunoSEQ multiplex PCR; TCRdb's copy keeps in-frame clones and lacks some. The sample consists of approximately 60,000 clones, 55% to 75% of them appearing once. Following culture for under 12 days, CD4+ T cells were isolated. Sequences were derived from CD4+ T cells from PBMCs cultured without peptide, sampled before COVID-19 vaccination. The receptors stem from a human donor who had a prior SARS-CoV-2 infection.

The chain combines TRBV24-1 with TRBJ2-3; possibly TRBD1 for D (6 bases). The CDR3 is 17 residues long. Germline CDR1 KGHDR, CDR2 SFDVKD. Trimming took 3 bases from V and 2 from J, leaving 17 bases between them. As DNA, the CDR3 is TGTGCCACCAGTGATATACAGGGCACCGACTTCACAGATACGCAGTATTTT. This translates into CATSDIQGTDFTDTQYF.

The chain uses TRBV15 and TRBJ2-5, with D tentatively TRBD2 (6 bases). Trimming left V 5 bases short and J 3 bases short, with 10 bases between. This CDR3 is 13 amino acids long. Germline CDR1 and CDR2: LNHNV and YYDKDF (reference sequence). CDR3 residues: CATSHPGEETQYF. CDR3 in DNA: TGTGCCACCAGCCATCCGGGGGAAGAGACCCAGTACTTC.

This clone was found once. The chain has TRBV6-5 and TRBJ2-7, with D maybe TRBD2 (5 bases). The germline V and J ends were trimmed by 8 bases and 6 bases, with 14 bases remaining between them. Germline CDR1 MNHEY, CDR2 SVGAGI. There are 12 residues in the CDR3. As DNA, the CDR3 is TGTGCCAGCCACAATACTCGGGGCGAGCAGTACTTC. Its translation: CASHNTRGEQYF.

This chain links TRBV5-1 with TRBJ2-7, with D unresolved. V was shortened by 3 bases and J by 3 bases, with 10 bases between the two germline ends. Germline CDR1 reads SGHRS; CDR2 reads YFSETQ. The CDR3 is 13 residues long. In DNA, the CDR3 is TGCGCCAGCAGCTCTGATCCGAGCTACGAGCAGTACTTC. The encoded protein is CASSSDPSYEQYF.

The chain is built from TRBV2 and TRBJ1-5; 9 bases are a match to TRBD1. The CDR3 covers 14 residues. The V gene's germline CDR1 is SNHLY and CDR2 FYNNEI. J lost 6 bases, V lost 6 bases, and 6 bases had no gene match. The CDR3 nucleotides are TGTGCCAGCAGAGGGACAGGGTCGTTTCAGCCCCAGCATTTT. Its translation is CASRGTGSFQPQHF.

CDR3 sequence reads: CASSHRGTGRNYGYTF. For the CDR3, the DNA is TGTGCCAGCAGCCACAGAGGGACAGGGAGGAACTATGGCTACACCTTC. The J gene is TRBJ1-2, the V gene TRBV5-8, with 9 bases identical to TRBD1. From germline, CDR1 is SGHTS and CDR2 YDEGEE. CDR3 length: 16 residues. Germline trimming cut 4 bases from V and 2 bases from J; bases unmatched to any gene: 9.

This chain uses TRBV3-1 (or the pseudogene TRBV3-2) with TRBJ2-1; 8 bases fit TRBD2. CDR1 is LGHDT, CDR2 YNNKEL, per germline (reference sequence). The CDR3 has 14 residues. V trimming: 4 bases; J trimming: 9 bases; junction bases outside the gene matches: 8. CDR3 DNA sequence: TGTGCCAGCAGCCCCGGGACTAGTTTTGGTGAGCAGTTCTTC. It translates to CASSPGTSFGEQFF.

The chain has TRBV5-1 and TRBJ1-2, with a weak D call TRBD1 (5 bases). Germline V lookup: CDR1 SGHRS, CDR2 YFSETQ. This CDR3 contains 17 residues. Trimming pared 2 bases from V and 4 bases from J, leaving 21 bases between. CDR3 residues: CASSFPLIGLGLYGYTF. CDR3 DNA sequence: TGCGCCAGCAGCTTCCCCCTAATCGGTCTGGGGCTCTATGGCTACACCTTC. Full variable domain (outside the CDR3, taken from reference TRBV5-1 and TRBJ1-2): KAGVTQTPRYLIKTRGQQVTLSCSPISGHRSVSWYQQTPGQGLQFLFEYFSETQRNKGNFPGRFSGRQFSNSRSEMNVSTLELGDSALYLCASSFPLIGLGLYGYTFGSGTRLTVV.

The rearrangement links TRBV7-8 to TRBJ2-7; 12 positions match TRBD2. Germline assignment: CDR1 SGHVS and CDR2 FQNEAQ. This CDR3 spans 20 amino acids. Trimming removed 7 bases from V and 2 bases from J; junction bases left unmatched: 21. The CDR3 region has the DNA TGTGCCAGCAACGCCCTGGGGGGGGCTAGCGGGAGGGCCGGGGCCTACGAGCAGTACTTC. This codes for CASNALGGASGRAGAYEQYF.

The gene calls are TRBV15 and TRBJ1-4; D might be TRBD1 (5 bases). This CDR3 is 15 amino acids long. V lost 0 bases and J lost 5, with 10 bases in between. CDR1 is LNHNV, CDR2 YYDKDF, per germline (reference sequence). The CDR3 DNA reads as TGTGCCACCAGCAGAGAGCCGGGGGTCAATGAAAAACTGTTTTTT. Residues: CATSREPGVNEKLFF.

Only a few counts were recorded for this clone. The junction shows a germline mismatch at one end, possibly a read error. The rearrangement uses TRBV7-7 and TRBJ2-1; D possibly uses TRBD1 or TRBD2 (5 bases each). The CDR3 is made up of 14 amino acids. Germline loops: CDR1 SSHAT, CDR2 FNYEAQ (reference sequence). The CDR3 nucleotides are TGTGCTAGCAGCTTAGGTGGGGGTTCGACAGAGCAGTTCTTC. Protein: CASSLGGGSTEQFF.

This clone was seen more than once but under ten times. The V call is TRBV18, the J call TRBJ2-7, with D perhaps matching TRBD2 (5 bases). CDR1 and CDR2 from the germline V gene are KGHSH and LQKENI. This CDR3 spans 14 amino acids. The germline V and J ends were trimmed by 3 bases and 6 bases, with 15 bases remaining between them. Here the CDR3 DNA reads TGTGCCAGCTCACCTCTTCGAGGGTCCGGCGAGCAGTACTTC. Protein: CASSPLRGSGEQYF.

This chain links TRBV27 with TRBJ1-2, with TRBD1 matching 9 bases. The CDR3 is made up of 16 amino acids. CDR1 and CDR2 from the germline V gene are MNHEY and SMNVEV (reference sequence). The junction had 11 bases not matched to a gene; V was cut back by 5 bases and J by 4 bases. CDR3 residues: CASSSGTGYPIYGYTF. The CDR3 nucleotides are TGTGCCAGCAGTAGCGGGACAGGGTACCCTATCTATGGCTACACCTTC.

V is TRBV18 and J is TRBJ2-1, with D perhaps TRBD2 (5 bases). The CDR3 is 15 amino acids. CDR1 is KGHSH and CDR2 is LQKENI in the germline V gene. V was clipped by 6 bases and J by 2 bases, with 14 bases between them. In DNA form, the CDR3 reads TGTGCCAGCTCCGACCTACGGGGAGCCTACAATGAGCAGTTCTTC. This gives the protein CASSDLRGAYNEQFF.

About this clone: One end of the junction does not line up with germline, which may come from a read error. The chain is built from TRBV7-7 and TRBJ2-3; D gene ambiguous. This CDR3 region has 16 residues. CDR1 and CDR2 (germline): SSHAT, FNYEAQ (reference sequence). The CDR3, as DNA: TGTGCTAGCAGCTTAGGCCCTCAACCGGGCACAGATACGCAGTATTTT. This sequence encodes CASSLGPQPGTDTQYF.

The chain recombines TRBV7-9 with TRBJ1-2; 9 bases agree with TRBD1. Looked up from germline, CDR1 is SEHNR and CDR2 is FQNEAQ (reference sequence). This CDR3 comprises 15 residues. V shed 3 bases and J 1 base; nucleotides not matched to a gene: 3. The CDR3 loop is CASSFGTGSNYGYTF. Here the CDR3 DNA reads TGTGCCAGCAGCTTTGGGACAGGGAGTAACTATGGCTACACCTTC.